This TCR beta chain was obtained from a study of blood T cell repertoires in COVID-19. Turning to the study itself: Sample material is recorded as cDNA or gDNA derived from T cells, B-cell-depleted T cells, or PBMCs.

In the source study's methods: Reference gene primer amplification in the assay estimated nucleated cell counts. Clones were read by immunoSEQ multiplex PCR, and TCRdb kept only the in-frame ones, dropping some. V, J and clone size were drawn from that table, and D and trimming were deduced from the DNA. The table has just over 300,000 clones, 89% seen once. CDR3 length: 12 amino acids. The receptor was derived from a woman aged 25 to 39 with COVID-19, enrolled during active disease. This chain uses TRBV21-1 with TRBJ2-1; the table's D call TRBD2 went unverified against the DNA. TRBV21-1 corresponds to a pseudogene. Material for sequencing was peripheral blood. This CDR3 reads CASSREWWEQFF. CDR3 DNA: TGTGCCAGCAGCAGGGAGTGGTGGGAGCAGTTCTTC.